This TCR beta chain was retrieved from a study of T-cell memory formation after mild COVID-19. Study findings and constraints: CD4/CD8 balance held among clones contracting day 15 to 85, and later expanders leaned CD4+.

Trimming left V 5 bases short and J 3 bases short, with 19 bases between. This CDR3 is built from 16 residues. Germline-derived CDR1 and CDR2 are PRHDT and FYEKMQ (reference sequence). With respect to this clonotype: Its antigen remains unknown.

Using its own MiXCR run on the 5' RACE reads, TCRdb lists one record per CDR3 protein. The sample records 450,000 to 650,000 distinct CDR3 sequences, around 17% being singletons. The specimen was PBMCs or a T cell subset sorted from them (not recorded which). The TCR sequence derives from an adult woman who had mild COVID-19 (a few samples of this study predate the infection). Cell type and time point are not known. The chain has TRBV13 and TRBJ1-2; weak D call: TRBD1 (6 bases). The CDR3 sequence: CASSRRAGGVDYGYTF. The CDR3 region has the DNA TGTGCCAGCAGCCGTCGTGCGGGGGGCGTTGACTATGGCTACACCTTC.